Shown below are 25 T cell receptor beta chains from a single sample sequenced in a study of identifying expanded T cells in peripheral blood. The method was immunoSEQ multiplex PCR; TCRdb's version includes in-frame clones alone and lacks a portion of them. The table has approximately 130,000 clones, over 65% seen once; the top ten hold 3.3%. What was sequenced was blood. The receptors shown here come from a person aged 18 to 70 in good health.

The CDR3 DNA reads as TGTGCCAGCAGAGGGGCGGGAGGAACCAAAAACATTCAGTACTTC. Its protein is CASRGAGGTKNIQYF. This chain joins TRBV28 and TRBJ2-4; 8 nucleotides align to TRBD2. The CDR3 has 15 residues. From germline, CDR1 is MDHEN and CDR2 SYDVKM. V gave up 6 bases and J gave up 2 bases; unmatched junction bases: 6.

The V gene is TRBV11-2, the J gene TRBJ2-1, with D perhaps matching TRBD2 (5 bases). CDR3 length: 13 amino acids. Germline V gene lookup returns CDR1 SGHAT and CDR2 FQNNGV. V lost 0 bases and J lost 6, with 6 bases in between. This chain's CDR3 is CASSLETSNEQFF. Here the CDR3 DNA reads TGTGCCAGCAGCTTAGAAACTAGCAATGAGCAGTTCTTC.

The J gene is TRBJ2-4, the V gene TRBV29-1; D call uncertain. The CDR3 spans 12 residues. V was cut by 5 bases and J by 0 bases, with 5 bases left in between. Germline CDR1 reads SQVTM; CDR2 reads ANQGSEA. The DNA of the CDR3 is TGCAGCGTTACAGTAGCCAAAAACATTCAGTACTTC. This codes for CSVTVAKNIQYF.

The DNA of the CDR3 is TGTGCCACCAGCAGAGATCCCGGGGGGGCATCGAGCGAGCAGTACTTC. Its protein is CATSRDPGGASSEQYF. The chain employs TRBV15 and TRBJ2-7, with TRBD2 matching over 8 bases. From germline, CDR1 is LNHNV and CDR2 YYDKDF (reference sequence). The CDR3 has 16 amino acids. V dropped 0 bases and J dropped 6; count of bases not matched to a gene: 10.

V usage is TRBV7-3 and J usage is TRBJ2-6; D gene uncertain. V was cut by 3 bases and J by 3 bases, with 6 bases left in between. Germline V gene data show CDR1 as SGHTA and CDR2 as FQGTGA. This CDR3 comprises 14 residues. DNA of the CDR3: TGTGCCAGCAGCTTGGGTAGTGGGGCCAACGTCCTGACTTTC. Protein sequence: CASSLGSGANVLTF.

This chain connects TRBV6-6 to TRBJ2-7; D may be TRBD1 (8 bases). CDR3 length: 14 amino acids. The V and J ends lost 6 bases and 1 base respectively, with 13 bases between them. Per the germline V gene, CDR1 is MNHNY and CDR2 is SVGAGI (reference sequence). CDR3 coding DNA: TGTGCCAGCAGAGCGGGACAGGCTTCCTACGAGCAGTACTTC. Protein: CASRAGQASYEQYF.

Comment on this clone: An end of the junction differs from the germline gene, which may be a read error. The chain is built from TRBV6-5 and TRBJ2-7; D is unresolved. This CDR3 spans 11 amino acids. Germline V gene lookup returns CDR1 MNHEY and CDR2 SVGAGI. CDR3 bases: TGTGCCAGCACTCGAGGAAGGGTCTTATTCTTC. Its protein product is CASTRGRVLFF.

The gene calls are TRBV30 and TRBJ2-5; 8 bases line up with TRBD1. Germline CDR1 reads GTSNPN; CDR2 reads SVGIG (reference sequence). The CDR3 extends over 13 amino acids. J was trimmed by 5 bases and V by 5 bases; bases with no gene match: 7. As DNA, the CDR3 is TGTGCCTGGGGGACAGGAGGCATGGAGACCCAGTACTTC. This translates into CAWGTGGMETQYF.

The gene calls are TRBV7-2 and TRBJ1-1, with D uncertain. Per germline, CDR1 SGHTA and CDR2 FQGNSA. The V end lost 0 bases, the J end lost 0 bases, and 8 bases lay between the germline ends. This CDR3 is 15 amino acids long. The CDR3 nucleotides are TGTGCCAGCAGCTTAGCGCAAGTATTGAACACTGAAGCTTTCTTT. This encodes CASSLAQVLNTEAFF.

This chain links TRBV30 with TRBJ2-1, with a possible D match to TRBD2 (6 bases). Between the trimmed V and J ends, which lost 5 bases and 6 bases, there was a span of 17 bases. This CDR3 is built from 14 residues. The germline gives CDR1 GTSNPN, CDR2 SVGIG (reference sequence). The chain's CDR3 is CAWGTQSNRNEQFF. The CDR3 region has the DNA TGTGCCTGGGGGACTCAGAGCAATCGCAATGAGCAGTTCTTC.

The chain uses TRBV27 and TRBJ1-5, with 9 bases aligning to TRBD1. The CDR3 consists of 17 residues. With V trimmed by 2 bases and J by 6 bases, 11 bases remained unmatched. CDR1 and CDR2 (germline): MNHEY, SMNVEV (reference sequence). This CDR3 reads CASSLRTGEVFGQPQHF. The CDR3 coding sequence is TGTGCCAGCAGTTTAAGGACAGGGGAGGTTTTCGGTCAGCCCCAGCATTTT.

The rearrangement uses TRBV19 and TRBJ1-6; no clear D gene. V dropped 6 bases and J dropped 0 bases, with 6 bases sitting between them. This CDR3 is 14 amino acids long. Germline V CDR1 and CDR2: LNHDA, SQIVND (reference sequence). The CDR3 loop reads CASRFTSYNSPLHF. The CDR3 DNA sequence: TGTGCCAGTAGATTTACCTCCTATAATTCACCCCTCCACTTT.

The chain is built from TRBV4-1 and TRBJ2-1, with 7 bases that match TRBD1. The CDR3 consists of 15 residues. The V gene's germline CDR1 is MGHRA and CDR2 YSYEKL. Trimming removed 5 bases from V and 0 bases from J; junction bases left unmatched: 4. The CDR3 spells CASSVSGGSYNEQFF. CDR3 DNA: TGCGCCAGCAGCGTATCAGGGGGCTCCTACAATGAGCAGTTCTTC.

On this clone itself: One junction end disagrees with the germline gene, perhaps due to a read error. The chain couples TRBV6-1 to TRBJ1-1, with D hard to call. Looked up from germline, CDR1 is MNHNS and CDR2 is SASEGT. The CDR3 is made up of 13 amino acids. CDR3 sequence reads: CASSPPASRLSHF. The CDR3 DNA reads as TGTGCCAGCAGTCCACCAGCCTCGAGACTGAGCCACTTT.

The CDR3 spells CASSLEAQIYGYTF. For the CDR3, the DNA is TGTGCCAGCAGCTTAGAGGCTCAGATATATGGCTACACCTTC. The chain has TRBV7-2 and TRBJ1-2; D is unclear. Looked up from germline, CDR1 is SGHTA and CDR2 is FQGNSA. CDR3 length equals 14 residues. Trimming shortened V by 1 base and J by 5 bases, and 11 bases separated the two germline ends.

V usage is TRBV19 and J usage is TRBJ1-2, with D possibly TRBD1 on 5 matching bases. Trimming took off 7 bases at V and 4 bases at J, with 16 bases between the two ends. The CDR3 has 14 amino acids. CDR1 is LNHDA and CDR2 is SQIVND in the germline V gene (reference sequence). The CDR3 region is CASTPKEGSYGYTF. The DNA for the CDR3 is TGTGCCAGTACCCCTAAGGAGGGGTCCTATGGCTACACCTTC.

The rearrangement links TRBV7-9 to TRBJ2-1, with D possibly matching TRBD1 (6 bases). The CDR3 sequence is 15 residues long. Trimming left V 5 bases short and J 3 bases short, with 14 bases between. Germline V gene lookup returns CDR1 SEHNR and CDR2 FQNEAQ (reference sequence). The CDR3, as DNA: TGTGCCAGCAGCATACCACAGGGTAACTACAATGAGCAGTTCTTC. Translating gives CASSIPQGNYNEQFF. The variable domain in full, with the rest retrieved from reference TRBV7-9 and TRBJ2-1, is DTGVSQNPRHKITKRGQNVTFRCDPISEHNRLYWYRQTLGQGPEFLTYFQNEAQLEKSRLLSDRFSAERPKGSFSTLEIQRTEQGDSAMYLCASSIPQGNYNEQFFGPGTRLTVL.

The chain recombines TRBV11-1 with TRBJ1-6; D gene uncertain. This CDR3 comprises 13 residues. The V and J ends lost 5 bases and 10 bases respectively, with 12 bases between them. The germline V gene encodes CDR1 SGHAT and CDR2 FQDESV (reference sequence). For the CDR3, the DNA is TGTGCCAGCAGCCCCCGAGGAGGATCACCCCTCCACTTT. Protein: CASSPRGGSPLHF.

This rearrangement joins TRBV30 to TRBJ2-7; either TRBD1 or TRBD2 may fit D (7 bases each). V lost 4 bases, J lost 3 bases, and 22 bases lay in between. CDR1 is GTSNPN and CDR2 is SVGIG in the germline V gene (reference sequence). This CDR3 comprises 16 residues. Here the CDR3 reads CAWTSPGGQPNYEQYF. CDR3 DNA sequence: TGTGCCTGGACCTCACCGGGGGGACAGCCTAACTACGAGCAGTACTTC.

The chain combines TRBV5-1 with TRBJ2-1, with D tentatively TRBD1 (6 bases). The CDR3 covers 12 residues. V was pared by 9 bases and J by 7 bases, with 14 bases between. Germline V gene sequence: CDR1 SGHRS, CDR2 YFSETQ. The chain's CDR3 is CATGTRGNEQFF. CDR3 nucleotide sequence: TGCGCCACCGGGACAAGGGGTAATGAGCAGTTCTTC.

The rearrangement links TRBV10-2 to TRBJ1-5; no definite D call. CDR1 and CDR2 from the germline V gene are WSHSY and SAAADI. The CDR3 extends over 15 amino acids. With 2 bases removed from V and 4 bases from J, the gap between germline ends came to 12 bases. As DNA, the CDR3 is TGCGCCAGCAGTGAGACAGTATATCGAAATCAGCCCCAGCATTTT. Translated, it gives CASSETVYRNQPQHF.

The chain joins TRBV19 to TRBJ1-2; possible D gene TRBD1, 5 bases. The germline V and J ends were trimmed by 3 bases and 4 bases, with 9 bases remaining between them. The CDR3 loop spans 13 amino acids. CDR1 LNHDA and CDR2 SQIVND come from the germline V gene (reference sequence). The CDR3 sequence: CASSIGDGYGYTF. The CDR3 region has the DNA TGTGCCAGTAGTATTGGGGACGGCTATGGCTACACCTTC.

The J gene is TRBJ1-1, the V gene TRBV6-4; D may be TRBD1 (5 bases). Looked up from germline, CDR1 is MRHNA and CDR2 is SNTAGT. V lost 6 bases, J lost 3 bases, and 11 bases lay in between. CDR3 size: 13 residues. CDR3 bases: TGTGCCAGCAGGGCAGGGTCCTACACTGAAGCTTTCTTT. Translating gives CASRAGSYTEAFF.

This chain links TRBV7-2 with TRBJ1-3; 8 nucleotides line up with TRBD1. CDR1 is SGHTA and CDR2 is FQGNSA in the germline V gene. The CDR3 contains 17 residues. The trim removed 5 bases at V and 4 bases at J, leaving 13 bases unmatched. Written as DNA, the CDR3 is TGTGCCAGCAGCCCAAGGCAGGGGGCGGTAGGCGGAAACACCATATATTTT. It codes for CASSPRQGAVGGNTIYF. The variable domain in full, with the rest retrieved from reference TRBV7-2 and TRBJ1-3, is GAGVSQSPSNKVTEKGKDVELRCDPISGHTALYWYRQSLGQGLEFLIYFQGNSAPDKSGLPSDRFSAERTGGSVSTLTIQRTQQEDSAVYLCASSPRQGAVGGNTIYFGEGSWLTVV.

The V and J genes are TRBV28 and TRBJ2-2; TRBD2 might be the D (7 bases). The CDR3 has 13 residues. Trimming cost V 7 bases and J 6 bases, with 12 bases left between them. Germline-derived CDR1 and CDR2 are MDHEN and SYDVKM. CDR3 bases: TGTGCCAGCATGGACGGGGGGCCCGGGGAGCTGTTTTTT. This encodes CASMDGGPGELFF. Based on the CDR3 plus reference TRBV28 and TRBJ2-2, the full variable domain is DVKVTQSSRYLVKRTGEKVFLECVQDMDHENMFWYRQDPGLGLRLIYFSYDVKMKEKGDIPEGYSVSREKKERFSLILESASTNQTSMYLCASMDGGPGELFFGEGSRLTVL.